The rows below give T cell receptor beta chains drawn from one sample of a study of shared clonotypes between healthy human individuals. This table comes from immunoSEQ multiplex PCR, and its TCRdb copy is limited to in-frame clones, with some not included. The top ten hold 20% to 25% of the sample, which has hundreds of thousands of clones, just over 90% seen once. The source material was naive CD8+ T cells sorted from blood. The source of these receptors is a man aged 30 to 45 in good health. The CDR3 runs from the conserved cysteine through the conserved F or W. The D gene is left open where the match is weak. Size tells how often a clone was seen (once, few, many) or the class of an expanded clone, and some rows leave it out.

j_call | clone_size | d_call | v_call | cdr3_nt | cdr3_aa
TRBJ2-3 | - | TRBD2 | TRBV5-5 | TGTGCCAGCAGCAGGGGACTAGCGGGCGCTGATACGCAGTATTTT | CASSRGLAGADTQYF
TRBJ2-5 | - | - | TRBV2 | TGTGCCAGCAGTCTCCTCCCGGGGGGCCGGGAGACCCAGTACTTC | CASSLLPGGRETQYF
TRBJ1-1 | - | - | TRBV11-2 | TGTGCCAGCAGCCCCGCAGGGGAGGGGTCTGAAGCTTTCTTT | CASSPAGEGSEAFF
TRBJ2-7 | - | - | TRBV30 | TGTGCCGTCTCACTACCGTACGAGCAGTACTTC | CAVSLPYEQYF
TRBJ2-3 | - | - | TRBV5-1 | TGCGCCAGCAGCTCTGACATATCCACAGATACGCAGTATTTT | CASSSDISTDTQYF
TRBJ2-2 | - | TRBD2 | TRBV11-3 | TGTGCCAGCAGCTTATTCCCCCTGACGCTAGCGGGAGATAACACCGGGGAGCTGTTTTTT | CASSLFPLTLAGDNTGELFF
TRBJ2-1 | - | TRBD2 | TRBV5-6 | TGTGCCAGCAGCTCTATAGCGGGATTACCCAATGAGCAGTTCTTC | CASSSIAGLPNEQFF
TRBJ1-1 | - | - | TRBV6-5 | TGTGCCAGCAGTTACTCGGGGTACACTGAAGCTTTCTTT | CASSYSGYTEAFF
TRBJ2-1 | - | - | TRBV7-2 | TGTGCCAGCAGCTTAGGTGTAGGAGGTCGAGACAATGAGCAGTTCTTC | CASSLGVGGRDNEQFF
TRBJ1-1 | - | - | TRBV25-1 | TGTGCCAGCAGTGATGCCTGGGCGAACACTGAAGCTTTCTTT | CASSDAWANTEAFF
TRBJ2-1 | - | - | TRBV11-2 | TGTGCCAGCAGCGGCCTAGGAGGTGAGCAGTTCTTC | CASSGLGGEQFF
TRBJ2-2 | - | - | TRBV27 | TGTGCCAGAAACTCCGTTTCTCAGGGCCCAGCGCGACAGACCAACACCGGGGAGCTGTTTTTT | CARNSVSQGPARQTNTGELFF
TRBJ1-2 | once | TRBD1 | TRBV5-1 | TGCGCCAGCAGCTTGCTAGGGACAGGGAGGCTTGGCTACACCTTC | CASSLLGTGRLGYTF
TRBJ2-1 | - | - | TRBV7-2 | TGTGCCAGCAGCTTCCAGGGTAGTTACAATGAGCAGTTCTTC | CASSFQGSYNEQFF
TRBJ2-7 | - | TRBD1 | TRBV27 | TGTGCCAGCAGGACCCGGGACAGGGGTTACTACGAGCAGTACTTC | CASRTRDRGYYEQYF
TRBJ2-7 | - | - | TRBV19 | TGTGCCAGTAACCGAGGCGTTTCCTACGAGCAGTACTTC | CASNRGVSYEQYF
TRBJ2-1 | - | - | TRBV7-9 | TGTGCCGGAAGGGGGGAGACCAATGAGCAGTTCTTC | CAGRGETNEQFF
TRBJ2-1 | - | - | TRBV7-8 | TGTGCCAGCAGCTTATTACTGAGTATGAATGAGCAGTTCTTC | CASSLLLSMNEQFF
TRBJ2-7 | - | - | TRBV7-8 | TGTGCCAGCAGCCCTGCTCTGGGAAGTCTCTACGAGCAGTACTTC | CASSPALGSLYEQYF
TRBJ2-7 | once | - | TRBV18 | TGTGCCAGCTCACCGGGGGCGGTCTTGGACGAGCAGTACTTC | CASSPGAVLDEQYF
TRBJ1-1 | - | TRBD1 | TRBV6-1 | TGTGCCAGCAGCCTGACAGGGTCCGAAGCTTTCTTT | CASSLTGSEAFF
TRBJ2-1 | - | - | TRBV7-3 | TGTGCCAGCAGCCCAACAGGTCTCAATGAGCAGTTCTTC | CASSPTGLNEQFF
TRBJ2-7 | - | TRBD2 | TRBV27 | TGTGCCAGCAGTTCTACTAGCGCCTACGAGCAGTACTTC | CASSSTSAYEQYF
TRBJ2-3 | once | TRBD2 | TRBV5-4 | TGTGCCAGCAGCCCCGGGACTAGCGGCAACACAGATACGCAGTATTTT | CASSPGTSGNTDTQYF
TRBJ2-1 | - | - | TRBV20-1 | TGCAGTTGGGCCTACAATGAGCAGTTCTTC | CSWAYNEQFF
TRBJ2-5 | - | - | TRBV27 | TGTGCCAGCAGTTTGGGAGTTCGAACGGAGACCCAGTACTTC | CASSLGVRTETQYF
TRBJ2-1 | - | TRBD2 | TRBV9 | TGTGCCAGCAGCCCCCGCGGCGGGAGCATCAATGAGCAGTTCTTC | CASSPRGGSINEQFF
TRBJ2-1 | - | - | TRBV7-9 | TGTGCCAGCAGCTTAGACAGCGGGAATGAGCAGTTCTTC | CASSLDSGNEQFF
TRBJ1-2 | - | TRBD1 | TRBV19 | TGTGCCAGTAGTCCGACGACAGGGGACTATGGCTACACCTTC | CASSPTTGDYGYTF
TRBJ1-5 | - | - | TRBV11-3 | TGTGCCAGCAGCTTAACCGACCACCCGCCCCAGCATTTT | CASSLTDHPPQHF
TRBJ1-1 | - | - | TRBV4-3 | TGCGCCAGCAGCCAAGACAGAGCGACGGGCACGCTAGAAGCTTTCTTT | CASSQDRATGTLEAFF
TRBJ2-3 | - | TRBD2 | TRBV28 | TGTGCCAGCAGCCGCGGACTAGCGCGGGGGTCAGATACGCAGTATTTT | CASSRGLARGSDTQYF
TRBJ2-4 | - | TRBD1 | TRBV5-4 | TGTGCCAGCAGCCTAAGGGGACAGGGGGTCAAAAACATTCAGTACTTC | CASSLRGQGVKNIQYF
TRBJ2-5 | - | TRBD2 | TRBV4-1 | TGCGCCAGCAGCCAAGCGACCAACCATCTAGCGGGAGAAGAGACCCAGTACTTC | CASSQATNHLAGEETQYF
TRBJ2-3 | - | - | TRBV14 | TGTGCCAGCAGCCAAACAGGGAACACAGATACGCAGTATTTT | CASSQTGNTDTQYF
TRBJ1-2 | - | - | TRBV27 | TGTGCCAGCAGGACGGTCGTGGAGAAATTCTACACCTTC | CASRTVVEKFYTF
TRBJ1-3 | - | - | TRBV13 | TGTGCCAGCAGCTTAGCACAACTCTCTGGAAACACCATATATTTT | CASSLAQLSGNTIYF
TRBJ2-1 | - | TRBD1 | TRBV7-9 | TGTGCCAGCAGCTTCTCCCCCGGGACAGGTATGAATGAGCAGTTCTTC | CASSFSPGTGMNEQFF
TRBJ2-7 | - | TRBD2 | TRBV5-8 | TGTGCCAGCAGCCGTCGCGGTAGGGACTACTCCTACGAGCAGTACTTC | CASSRRGRDYSYEQYF
TRBJ1-3 | - | TRBD1 | TRBV27 | TGTGCCAGTGGACAGGGAACTGGAAACACCATATATTTT | CASGQGTGNTIYF
TRBJ2-3 | - | TRBD2 | TRBV14 | TGTGCCAGCAGCCATAGTCCTCCGGGAGGGGACACAGATACGCAGTATTTT | CASSHSPPGGDTDTQYF
TRBJ2-1 | - | TRBD2 | TRBV30 | TGTGCCTGGAGTCAAGAGGGGTTAGCGGGAGGCAATGAGCAGTTCTTC | CAWSQEGLAGGNEQFF
TRBJ2-1 | - | TRBD1 | TRBV28 | TGTGCCAGCAGCCCTGACAGGGCCCCCTACAATGAGCAGTTCTTC | CASSPDRAPYNEQFF
TRBJ2-2 | - | - | TRBV14 | TGTGCCAGCAGCCAAACCGGGACATGGAACACCGGGGAGCTGTTTTTT | CASSQTGTWNTGELFF
TRBJ2-3 | - | - | TRBV6-5 | TGTGCCAGCAGTTTGGCGGGCACAGATACGCAGTATTTT | CASSLAGTDTQYF
TRBJ1-1 | - | TRBD1 | TRBV19 | TGTGCCAGTAGTACCGCAGGGGGAACAGTTCACCCTGAAGCTTTCTTT | CASSTAGGTVHPEAFF
TRBJ1-1 | - | - | TRBV18 | TGTGCCAGCTCAACCACAGGGAACACTGAAGCTTTCTTT | CASSTTGNTEAFF
TRBJ2-7 | - | TRBD1 | TRBV4-2 | TGTGCCAGCAGCCAACCTACAGGGGGAGGAATCGAGCAGTACTTC | CASSQPTGGGIEQYF
TRBJ2-1 | - | - | TRBV20-1 | TGCAGTGCTAGGGTGGTCAATGAGCAGTTCTTC | CSARVVNEQFF
TRBJ1-1 | - | - | TRBV10-2 | TGCGCCAGCACTAGCCCGAGGGGCGCGAACACTGAAGCTTTCTTT | CASTSPRGANTEAFF